The 11 T cell receptor beta chains below come from one sample, sequenced in a study of T cells after yellow fever vaccination. TCRdb reanalysed the 5' RACE reads using MiXCR and keeps one entry per CDR3 protein. The profile covers some 160,000 distinct CDR3 sequences, with around 7% appearing a single time and around 2.3% taken by the ten largest. The material sequenced was CD4+ T cells sorted from PBMCs, taken about 5 days after the first yellow fever vaccination. The source of these receptors is a man between 18 and 35 years old who received the YFV17D yellow fever vaccine.

This clonotype was observed a few times. The V call is TRBV4-3, the J call TRBJ2-2; D is possibly TRBD1 or TRBD2 (5 bases each). This CDR3 is 15 amino acids long. Germline CDR1 LGHNA, CDR2 YSLEER. The V gene lost 1 base and the J gene lost 6 bases, with 12 bases spanning the gap. Here the CDR3 reads CASSQVTGASGELFF. As DNA, the CDR3 is TGCGCCAGCAGCCAAGTCACCGGGGCGTCCGGGGAGCTGTTTTTT.

This clonotype was recorded many times. This chain uses TRBV4-2 with TRBJ1-1; maybe TRBD1 (5 bases). The CDR3 has 16 residues. Per the germline V gene, CDR1 is LGHNA and CDR2 is YNFKEQ. The ends were cut back, 0 bases at V and 1 base at J, with 12 bases in the middle. The CDR3, as DNA: TGTGCCAGCAGCCAAGAAAGTGGGGGAGGGAACACTGAAGCTTTCTTT. Its protein product is CASSQESGGGNTEAFF.

This clonotype showed up many times. V and J are TRBV29-1 and TRBJ1-1; D not certain. The V gene lost 0 bases and the J gene lost 0 bases, with 11 bases spanning the gap. The CDR3 length is 15 residues. Germline assignment: CDR1 SQVTM and CDR2 ANQGSEA. The CDR3 nucleotides are TGCAGCGTTGAAGATTGGACGCCGATGAACACTGAAGCTTTCTTT. It translates to CSVEDWTPMNTEAFF.

There are many counts of this clonotype. V is TRBV5-1 and J is TRBJ2-7, with 9 bases matching TRBD1. The CDR3 sequence is 15 residues long. CDR1 SGHRS and CDR2 YFSETQ come from the germline V gene. V gave up 2 bases and J gave up 5 bases; unmatched junction bases: 8. The CDR3 DNA sequence: TGCGCCAGCAGCTTAGGGACAGGGACATTCGACGAGCAGTACTTC. Translation gives CASSLGTGTFDEQYF.

Comment on this clonotype: This could be a read error, since a much larger clone is one nucleotide away. The chain couples TRBV5-1 to TRBJ2-2; 12 nucleotides agree with TRBD2. The CDR3 consists of 16 residues. Germline CDR1 is SGHRS and CDR2 is YFSETQ. This CDR3 is CSSSYLAGGPTGELFF. The CDR3 region has the DNA TGCTCCAGCAGCTACCTAGCGGGGGGGCCGACCGGGGAGCTGTTTTTT.

This clonotype was recorded many times. This sequence joins TRBV20-1 and TRBJ2-3; D gene uncertain. Between the trimmed V and J ends, which lost 5 bases and 5 bases, there was a span of 14 bases. The CDR3 totals 13 residues. The V gene's germline CDR1 is DFQATT and CDR2 SNEGSKA (reference sequence). CDR3 coding DNA: TGCAGTGCTTCCCCCCTAGTGGGAGATACGCAGTATTTT. Its translation is CSASPLVGDTQYF.

This chain links TRBV5-1 with TRBJ2-5; unclear D gene. The CDR3 is 14 amino acids. V was shortened by 0 bases and J by 1 base, with 7 bases between the two germline ends. CDR1 SGHRS and CDR2 YFSETQ come from the germline V gene. CDR3 nucleotides: TGCGCCAGCAGCTTGGGGCCGAGCCAAGAGACCCAGTACTTC. Translating it yields CASSLGPSQETQYF.

The table lists this clonotype with a few counts. The chain employs TRBV7-6 and TRBJ2-7, with 12 bases that match TRBD1. The CDR3 sequence is 15 residues long. The ends lost 5 bases at V and 7 bases at J; junction bases unmatched: 9. The germline V gene encodes CDR1 SGHVS and CDR2 FNYEAQ. Here the CDR3 reads CASSPNWDRGREQYF. The CDR3 nucleotides are TGTGCCAGCAGCCCGAACTGGGACAGGGGGCGAGAGCAGTACTTC.

This clonotype was counted only a few times. The chain recombines TRBV24-1 with TRBJ1-3, with D unresolved. CDR3 length: 15 residues. The germline V gene encodes CDR1 KGHDR and CDR2 SFDVKD. V lost 5 bases and J 4 bases, leaving 14 bases between the germline ends. CDR3 sequence reads: CATSVGPSGGNTIYF. CDR3 DNA: TGTGCCACCAGTGTAGGGCCCTCGGGAGGAAACACCATATATTTT.

The genes are TRBV5-1 and TRBJ2-3; 10 nucleotides line up with TRBD2. V was clipped by 3 bases and J by 4 bases; unmatched bases: 2. The germline V gene has CDR1 SGHRS and CDR2 YFSETQ. The length of the CDR3 is 14 residues. CDR3 sequence: CASSWGLAPDTQYF. CDR3 nucleotides: TGCGCCAGCAGCTGGGGACTAGCGCCAGATACGCAGTATTTT.

This clonotype came up a few times. The rearrangement joins TRBV30 to TRBJ2-3, with TRBD1 matching over 7 bases. In germline, CDR1 is GTSNPN, CDR2 SVGIG (reference sequence). CDR3 length: 15 residues. V lost 2 bases and J lost 1; bases outside the gene matches: 6. The CDR3 here is CAWSRQGVGTDTQYF. The CDR3 nucleotides are TGTGCCTGGAGTCGACAGGGAGTCGGCACAGATACGCAGTATTTT. Combining the CDR3 with reference TRBV30 and TRBJ2-3 gives the whole variable domain SQTIHQWPATLVQPVGSPLSLECTVEGTSNPNLYWYRQAAGRGLQLLFYSVGIGQISSEVPQNLSASRPQDRQFILSSKKLLLSDSGFYLCAWSRQGVGTDTQYFGPGTRLTVL.